This TCR beta chain was identified in a study of T-cell memory formation after mild COVID-19. TCRdb re-derived calls from the 5' RACE reads in MiXCR, one entry per CDR3 protein. The sample records 250,000 to 350,000 distinct CDR3 sequences, just under 20% being singletons. This clonotype was seen only a few times. What was sequenced was PBMCs or a T cell subset sorted from them (not recorded which). The TCR comes from a man aged 18 to 30 who had mild COVID-19 (a few samples of this study predate the infection). Cell type and time point are not known.

CDR3 sequence (DNA): TGTGCCAGCAGTTCGGATCCGGGGGGGCCATCAGATACGCAGTATTTT. Protein: CASSSDPGGPSDTQYF. This chain connects TRBV6-2 or TRBV6-3 to TRBJ2-3; 8 positions agree with TRBD2. Losses at the gene ends were 4 bases for V and 4 bases for J; bases not matched to a gene: 10. The germline gives CDR1 MNHEY, CDR2 SVGEGT. The CDR3 covers 16 residues.